The clone carrying this T cell receptor beta chain was counted ten times or more. MiXCR was run by TCRdb on the RT-PCR reads, yielding one entry per CDR3 protein. Counted here are hundreds of thousands of distinct CDR3 sequences, approximately 15% occurring once; the ten biggest clones make up 3% to 4.5%. Germline trimming cut 4 bases from V and 4 bases from J; bases unmatched to any gene: 4. The CDR3 spans 14 residues. The germline V gene encodes CDR1 SGHTA and CDR2 FQGNSA. This receptor was obtained from a female donor in good health, serving as a healthy control. V usage is TRBV7-2 and J usage is TRBJ1-5, with TRBD1 matching over 7 bases. Input material: memory CD4+ T cells from blood. CDR3 protein: CASSSTRGNQPQHF. In DNA, the CDR3 is TGTGCCAGCAGCTCAACCAGGGGGAATCAGCCCCAGCATTTT.